The 18 T cell receptor beta chains given below trace back to one sample, sequenced in a study of cytotoxic CD8 clonotypes in ibrutinib-treated CLL. The repertoire was sequenced with immunoSEQ multiplex PCR; TCRdb's copy has only in-frame clones and lacks some. The sample contains around 250,000 clones, under 80% of which appear only once. The specimen was PBMCs, collected after 24 months of ibrutinib treatment. The source of these receptors is a human donor with chronic lymphocytic leukemia.

The chain joins TRBV18 to TRBJ1-5; D might be TRBD1 (6 bases). Germline V lookup: CDR1 KGHSH, CDR2 LQKENI. The V end was cut by 8 bases, the J end by 0 bases, with 14 bases between. The CDR3 contains 15 residues. This chain's CDR3 is CASASGQISNQPQHF. The DNA of the CDR3 is TGTGCCAGCGCAAGCGGACAGATTAGCAATCAGCCCCAGCATTTT.

This chain connects TRBV19 to TRBJ2-1; 11 bases match TRBD2. This CDR3 is built from 16 residues. Losses at the gene ends were 4 bases for V and 5 bases for J; bases not matched to a gene: 7. Germline V gene sequence: CDR1 LNHDA, CDR2 SQIVND (reference sequence). The DNA of the CDR3 is TGTGCCAGTAGTAGCCCCCTAGCGGGAGGCCACAATGAGCAGTTCTTC. It yields the protein CASSSPLAGGHNEQFF.

V gene TRBV11-3 combines with J gene TRBJ2-5; TRBD2 matches at 10 bases. Germline V gene sequence: CDR1 SGHNT, CDR2 YENEEA. The CDR3 has 16 residues. The J segment lost 4 bases and the V segment lost 5 bases, leaving 10 bases of the junction unmatched. The DNA for the CDR3 is TGTGCCAGCAGCCCCGGACAGGGACTAGCGAGAGAGACCCAGTACTTC. Amino acids: CASSPGQGLARETQYF.

This sequence joins TRBV30 and TRBJ2-3; no clear D. The CDR3 runs to 12 residues. The V end lost 0 bases, the J end lost 8 bases, and 9 bases lay between the germline ends. Per germline, CDR1 GTSNPN and CDR2 SVGIG (reference sequence). Here the CDR3 reads CAWSVQRFTQYF. The CDR3 coding sequence is TGTGCCTGGAGTGTACAAAGGTTTACGCAGTATTTT.

The count of this clone is one. The chain has TRBV9 and TRBJ2-7, with D perhaps TRBD1 (5 bases). V was shortened by 3 bases and J by 5 bases, with 9 bases between the two germline ends. Germline V lookup: CDR1 SGDLS, CDR2 YYNGEE. This CDR3 spans 12 amino acids. CDR3 sequence reads: CASSADNNEQYF. The DNA of the CDR3 is TGTGCCAGCAGCGCGGACAACAACGAGCAGTACTTC.

The chain links TRBV19 to TRBJ2-7; TRBD2 aligns across 7 bases. V lost 5 bases to trimming and J lost 0 bases; unmatched junction nucleotides: 10. CDR3 length: 16 residues. The V gene's germline CDR1 is LNHDA and CDR2 SQIVND (reference sequence). The CDR3 sequence: CASSPRLALSSYEQYF. The CDR3 DNA sequence: TGTGCCAGTAGTCCGAGACTAGCCCTAAGCTCCTACGAGCAGTACTTC.

In its sample, this clone was seen a few times. The CDR3 loop is CASGDTQYF. Here the CDR3 DNA reads TGTGCCAGCGGAGATACGCAGTATTTT. The V and J genes are TRBV19 and TRBJ2-3, with no clear D. Germline-derived CDR1 and CDR2 are LNHDA and SQIVND (reference sequence). The CDR3 length is 9 residues. V lost 9 bases to trimming and J lost 5 bases, with 3 bases between them.

The rearrangement uses TRBV2 and TRBJ2-7; the D is unclear. Deletions cut 8 bases from V and 1 base from J, with 9 bases between. This CDR3 is 12 amino acids long. Germline V gene sequence: CDR1 SNHLY, CDR2 FYNNEI. The CDR3 here is CASGWDSYEQYF. The CDR3 DNA reads TGTGCCAGCGGGTGGGATTCCTACGAGCAGTACTTC.

The J gene is TRBJ2-5, the V gene TRBV28; D tentatively fits TRBD1 or TRBD2 (5 bases each). CDR3 length: 14 amino acids. The germline V gene has CDR1 MDHEN and CDR2 SYDVKM. Trimming stripped 4 bases from V and 5 bases from J, with 14 bases between. The chain's CDR3 is CASSSLGQRETQYF. Written as DNA, the CDR3 is TGTGCCAGCAGTTCCCTGGGGCAGCGGGAGACCCAGTACTTC. The variable domain in full, completed from reference TRBV28 and TRBJ2-5, reads DVKVTQSSRYLVKRTGEKVFLECVQDMDHENMFWYRQDPGLGLRLIYFSYDVKMKEKGDIPEGYSVSREKKERFSLILESASTNQTSMYLCASSSLGQRETQYFGPGTRLLVL.

The chain links TRBV2 to TRBJ2-1; 10 positions match TRBD1. This CDR3 region has 14 residues. V shed 7 bases, J shed 6 bases, and the junction held 6 bases outside the gene matches. CDR1 and CDR2 from the germline V gene are SNHLY and FYNNEI. DNA for the CDR3: TGTGCCAGCACTAGGGACAGGGGTAGCAATGAGCAGTTCTTC. Protein sequence: CASTRDRGSNEQFF.

This clone occurred a few times. J is TRBJ2-7 and V is TRBV19, with 9 positions matching TRBD2. Germline V gene lookup returns CDR1 LNHDA and CDR2 SQIVND (reference sequence). This CDR3 comprises 15 residues. The V gene end was trimmed by 2 bases and the J gene end by 5 bases; junction bases not matched to a gene: 7. The CDR3 loop reads CASSITLAGVHEQYF. CDR3 coding DNA: TGTGCCAGTAGTATAACACTAGCGGGTGTCCACGAGCAGTACTTC.

The rearrangement joins TRBV30 to TRBJ2-1; D is undetermined. This CDR3 has 12 amino acids. Between the trimmed V and J ends, which lost 0 bases and 10 bases, there was a span of 10 bases. From germline, CDR1 is GTSNPN and CDR2 SVGIG (reference sequence). The CDR3 sequence: CAWSVLSVEQFF. The CDR3 coding sequence is TGTGCCTGGAGTGTGCTTTCTGTAGAGCAGTTCTTC. The full variable domain, rest sourced from reference TRBV30 and TRBJ2-1, is SQTIHQWPATLVQPVGSPLSLECTVEGTSNPNLYWYRQAAGRGLQLLFYSVGIGQISSEVPQNLSASRPQDRQFILSSKKLLLSDSGFYLCAWSVLSVEQFFGPGTRLTVL.

This chain joins TRBV5-1 and TRBJ1-5; D is unclear. Germline lookup yields CDR1 SGHRS and CDR2 YFSETQ. The length of the CDR3 is 13 residues. V lost 0 bases, J lost 4 bases, and 5 bases lay in between. The CDR3 bases are TGCGCCAGCAGCTTGGACAATAATCAGCCCCAGCATTTT. Its translation: CASSLDNNQPQHF.

CDR3 coding DNA: TGCGCCAGCAGTCCCGGACAGTCATACGAGCAGTACTTC. This encodes CASSPGQSYEQYF. V usage is TRBV4-1 and J usage is TRBJ2-7, with D tentatively TRBD1 (6 bases). This CDR3 comprises 13 residues. Germline-derived CDR1 and CDR2 are MGHRA and YSYEKL. V was pared by 6 bases and J by 4 bases, with 13 bases between.

This clone was seen only a few times. The chain links TRBV2 to TRBJ1-5, with D possibly being TRBD1 (5 bases). The CDR3 is made up of 14 amino acids. The germline V and J ends were trimmed by 4 bases and 9 bases, with 16 bases remaining between them. CDR1 and CDR2 (germline): SNHLY, FYNNEI. CDR3 region: CASSVGTSGPPQHF. The CDR3 DNA is TGTGCCAGCAGTGTGGGGACCTCAGGTCCGCCCCAGCATTTT.

The chain links TRBV4-2 to TRBJ1-2; TRBD1 is a possible D gene (5 bases). Germline CDR1 and CDR2: LGHNA and YNFKEQ. The germline V and J ends were trimmed by 0 bases and 0 bases, with 11 bases remaining between them. CDR3 length: 16 amino acids. CDR3 in amino acids: CASSQDRTITNYGYTF. CDR3 in DNA: TGTGCCAGCAGCCAAGATCGGACAATTACTAACTATGGCTACACCTTC.

The chain couples TRBV2 to TRBJ2-6; the match to TRBD1 covers 7 bases. The trim removed 4 bases at V and 0 bases at J, leaving 3 bases unmatched. This CDR3 is 16 amino acids long. Germline loops: CDR1 SNHLY, CDR2 FYNNEI. CDR3 residues: CASSGQGPSGANVLTF. The CDR3 bases are TGTGCCAGCAGTGGACAGGGTCCCTCTGGGGCCAACGTCCTGACTTTC.

This chain uses TRBV14 with TRBJ1-5, with D maybe TRBD1 (5 bases). Trimming removed 1 base from V and 6 bases from J, with 10 bases in between. The germline V gene has CDR1 SGHDN and CDR2 FVKESK. This CDR3 region has 14 residues. The CDR3 DNA reads TGTGCCAGCAGCCAAGCCGGGACCCTTCAGCCCCAGCATTTT. It specifies CASSQAGTLQPQHF.